The source of this T cell receptor (beta chain) is a study of shared clonotypes between healthy human individuals. Study-level points and caveats: Clonotypes which were not shared had lower generation probabilities than clonotypes that all four donors shared.

The protocol was immunoSEQ multiplex PCR, while the TCRdb copy is restricted to in-frame clones and leaves out a portion. The data show over 2 million clones, with roughly 92% seen just once and 0.37% held by the top ten. Donors were healthy HIV-negative adults without recent acute infections or vaccinations. A split of CD4+ cells into CD45RA+ naive and CD45RA-negative memory subsets was performed. This clone was counted a single time. Its specificity is unknown. This CDR3 is built from 14 residues. The germline V gene encodes CDR1 SGHTA and CDR2 FQGNSA. The ends were cut back, 1 base at V and 5 bases at J, with 9 bases in the middle.

The sequenced sample consisted of naive CD4+ T cells from PBMCs. This sample's subset: CD45RA+ positively selected. The genes are TRBV7-2 and TRBJ2-1, with a weak D call TRBD1 (5 bases). The sequence derives from a man between 18 and 29 years old in good health. Some clones in this sample may be carry-over from other donors' samples. CDR3 sequence (DNA): TGTGCCAGCAGCTTAGGACAGCTTAACAATGAGCAGTTCTTC. It yields the protein CASSLGQLNNEQFF.